The entry below describes one T cell receptor (beta chain). A library of TCRbeta sequences, prepared with unique molecular identifiers, was generated. TCRdb processed the PCR reads anew with MiXCR; each CDR3 protein has one entry. This sample yields roughly 170,000 distinct CDR3 sequences, of which approximately 6.6% are seen a single time; 3% to 3.5% belongs to the top ten. Germline V lookup: CDR1 KGHDR, CDR2 SFDVKD. Trimming took off 4 bases at V and 0 bases at J, with 11 bases between the two ends. This CDR3 spans 15 amino acids. These data originate in a study of T-cell reconstitution after alpha-beta-depleted transplantation in children.

The rearrangement joins TRBV24-1 to TRBJ1-1; possibly TRBD1 for D (6 bases). The source of this sequence is a human donor who donated a stem cell graft to a child with Wiskott-Aldrich syndrome. Here the sequenced sample was PBMCs from the stem cell graft donor, taken from the stem cell graft. CDR3 in amino acids: CATSDATGMNTEAFF. In DNA form, the CDR3 reads TGTGCCACCAGTGACGCGACAGGCATGAACACTGAAGCTTTCTTT.